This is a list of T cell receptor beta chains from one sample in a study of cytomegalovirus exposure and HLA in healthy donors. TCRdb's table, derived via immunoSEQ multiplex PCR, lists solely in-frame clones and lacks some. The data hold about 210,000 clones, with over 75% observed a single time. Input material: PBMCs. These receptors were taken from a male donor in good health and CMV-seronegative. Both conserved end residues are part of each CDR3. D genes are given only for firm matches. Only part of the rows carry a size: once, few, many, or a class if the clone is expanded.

CASSQGGGNYQPQHF	TGCGCCAGCAGCCAAGGGGGAGGGAACTATCAGCCCCAGCATTTT	medium-sized	TRBV4-3	TRBJ1-5	-
CASSPPPGLAGEQYF	TGTGCCAGCTCACCACCTCCGGGACTAGCGGGCGAGCAGTACTTC	-	TRBV18	TRBJ2-7	TRBD2
CASSDVASGRNEQFF	TGTGCCAGCAGTGATGTGGCTAGCGGGAGAAATGAGCAGTTCTTC	-	TRBV25-1	TRBJ2-1	TRBD2
CASSIPGGIYNEQFF	TGTGCCAGTAGTATCCCAGGGGGGATCTACAATGAGCAGTTCTTC	-	TRBV19	TRBJ2-1	-
CASSQDLAGVGEQYF	TGCGCCAGCAGCCAAGATTTGGCGGGAGTGGGCGAGCAGTACTTC	-	TRBV4-3	TRBJ2-7	TRBD2
CAGSYDLGARTEAFF	TGTGCCGGCAGTTACGATCTGGGGGCAAGGACTGAAGCTTTCTTT	-	TRBV6-5	TRBJ1-1	-
CASSRPGQSNEKLFF	TGTGCCAGCAGTCGACCGGGACAGAGTAATGAAAAACTGTTTTTT	-	TRBV7-2	TRBJ1-4	TRBD1
CASSYSQGNTGELFF	TGTGCCAGCAGTTACTCCCAGGGTAACACCGGGGAGCTGTTTTTT	-	TRBV6-5	TRBJ2-2	-
CASSYFTAAEAFF	TGTGCCAGCAGTTACTTCACTGCCGCTGAAGCTTTCTTT	once	TRBV6-5	TRBJ1-1	-
CASSFPGQRTDTQYF	TGTGCCAGCAGCTTTCCGGGACAGCGGACAGATACGCAGTATTTT	-	TRBV7-9	TRBJ2-3	TRBD1
CASSLTGMALQETQYF	TGTGCCAGCAGCTTGACAGGGATGGCGCTACAAGAGACCCAGTACTTC	-	TRBV7-3	TRBJ2-5	TRBD1
CASSVTGTSGNNEQFF	TGTGCCAGCAGCGTCACCGGGACTAGCGGAAACAATGAGCAGTTCTTC	-	TRBV9	TRBJ2-1	TRBD2
CASIAGTGHNEQFF	TGCGCCAGCATCGCCGGGACAGGACACAATGAGCAGTTCTTC	-	TRBV5-1	TRBJ2-1	TRBD1
CASSPQGTGYEQYF	TGTGCCAGCTCACCACAGGGGACAGGCTACGAGCAGTACTTC	once	TRBV18	TRBJ2-7	TRBD1
CASSPSTGLEKLFF	TGTGCCAGCAGCCCGAGTACAGGTCTGGAAAAACTGTTTTTT	-	TRBV7-2	TRBJ1-4	-
CASSPNSWAGVEQYF	TGTGCCAGCAGCCCTAATTCGTGGGCAGGGGTCGAGCAGTACTTC	-	TRBV11-2	TRBJ2-7	-
CSVGHSPNTEAFF	TGCAGCGTTGGACACAGCCCAAACACTGAAGCTTTCTTT	-	TRBV29-1	TRBJ1-1	-
CASSFLGDSVGVEQYF	TGTGCCAGCAGTTTTTTGGGGGACAGTGTAGGTGTAGAGCAGTACTTC	-	TRBV28	TRBJ2-7	TRBD1
CASSSGLAGTYEQYF	TGTGCCAGCAGCTCCGGACTAGCGGGGACCTACGAGCAGTACTTC	once	TRBV5-6	TRBJ2-7	TRBD2
CASSQDLAGVGTQYF	TGCGCCAGCAGCCAAGATCTAGCGGGAGTCGGTACGCAGTATTTT	-	TRBV4-3	TRBJ2-3	TRBD2
CAISLWGLADYNEQFF	TGTGCCATCAGTTTATGGGGACTAGCGGACTACAATGAGCAGTTCTTC	-	TRBV10-3	TRBJ2-1	TRBD2
CASSRALAGATGELFF	TGTGCCAGCAGCCGAGCCTTAGCGGGGGCCACCGGGGAGCTGTTTTTT	-	TRBV7-3	TRBJ2-2	TRBD2
CASKAGGLYEQYF	TGTGCCAGCAAAGCGGGGGGATTGTACGAGCAGTACTTC	-	TRBV28	TRBJ2-7	TRBD2
CASSLSGTGGSGELFF	TGCGCCAGCAGCTTGTCCGGGACAGGGGGTTCCGGGGAGCTGTTTTTT	few	TRBV5-1	TRBJ2-2	TRBD1
CAISESTGGGHEQFF	TGTGCCATCAGTGAGTCGACAGGGGGCGGGCATGAGCAGTTCTTC	-	TRBV10-3	TRBJ2-1	TRBD1
CASRAGNYEQYF	TGTGCCAGTAGGGCGGGGAACTACGAGCAGTACTTC	-	TRBV19	TRBJ2-7	-
CASSLAGTYEQYF	TGTGCCAGCAGCTTAGCAGGGACATACGAGCAGTACTTC	-	TRBV5-6	TRBJ2-7	-
CASSPPETGGDYEQYF	TGTGCCAGCTCACCCCCCGAAACAGGGGGGGACTACGAGCAGTACTTC	-	TRBV18	TRBJ2-7	-
CASSWGGAGGTYEQYF	TGTGCCAGTAGTTGGGGGGGAGCGGGAGGCACCTACGAGCAGTACTTC	-	TRBV19	TRBJ2-7	TRBD2